The 14 T cell receptor beta chains given below trace back to one sample, sequenced in a study of cytomegalovirus exposure and HLA in healthy donors. Amplification used 60 Vbeta primers and 13 Jbeta primers. Produced via immunoSEQ multiplex PCR; TCRdb's table is partial and in-frame only. The repertoire consists of 150,000 to 200,000 clones, with 75% occurring once and the leading ten covering around 8.3%. Input material: PBMCs. These receptor sequences come from a woman between 40 and 55 years old in good health and CMV-seropositive.

This chain connects TRBV9 to TRBJ2-1; a weak D match, TRBD2 (5 bases). The germline gives CDR1 SGDLS, CDR2 YYNGEE. The CDR3 has 16 residues. Trimming pared 3 bases from V and 3 bases from J, leaving 16 bases between. The CDR3 loop reads CASSAQASGLYNEQFF. DNA of the CDR3: TGTGCCAGCAGCGCCCAAGCATCAGGACTCTACAATGAGCAGTTCTTC.

The rearrangement links TRBV18 to TRBJ2-1; 10 nucleotides line up with TRBD2. J was trimmed by 3 bases and V by 5 bases; bases with no gene match: 7. CDR1 and CDR2 (germline): KGHSH, LQKENI. The CDR3 loop spans 16 amino acids. For the CDR3, the DNA is TGTGCCAGCTCAATAGCGGGAGGTCTTAGCTACAATGAGCAGTTCTTC. As protein: CASSIAGGLSYNEQFF.

In its sample, this clone was seen a few times. The chain is built from TRBV28 and TRBJ2-6; no reliable D call. Germline CDR1 MDHEN, CDR2 SYDVKM. V gave up 6 bases and J gave up 1 base, with 13 bases separating them. The CDR3 extends over 16 amino acids. CDR3 coding DNA: TGTGCCAGCAGACCTCCTCTCGGGTCTGGGGCCAACGTCCTGACTTTC. This sequence encodes CASRPPLGSGANVLTF.

The V and J genes are TRBV7-2 and TRBJ1-1; 8 bases agree with TRBD1. The germline V gene has CDR1 SGHTA and CDR2 FQGNSA. The ends lost 6 bases at V and 1 base at J; junction bases unmatched: 10. This CDR3 spans 16 amino acids. The CDR3 DNA reads TGTGCCAGCAGTTCCCAGGGGGCTCTGAGGAACACTGAAGCTTTCTTT. Translation: CASSSQGALRNTEAFF.

This clone has a single count. The gene calls are TRBV5-1 and TRBJ2-7, with TRBD2 identical over 14 bases. This CDR3 has 17 residues. V was clipped by 1 base and J by 6 bases; unmatched bases: 9. Germline assignment: CDR1 SGHRS and CDR2 YFSETQ. The DNA for the CDR3 is TGCGCCAGCAGCTTGTTGGGCCGACTAGCGGGAGGGAGCGAGCAGTACTTC. Residues: CASSLLGRLAGGSEQYF. Full variable domain (remainder filled in from reference TRBV5-1 and TRBJ2-7): KAGVTQTPRYLIKTRGQQVTLSCSPISGHRSVSWYQQTPGQGLQFLFEYFSETQRNKGNFPGRFSGRQFSNSRSEMNVSTLELGDSALYLCASSLLGRLAGGSEQYFGPGTRLTVT.

This clone was counted a few times. The rearrangement uses TRBV5-5 and TRBJ2-7; 13 bases map to TRBD2. V trimming: 5 bases; J trimming: 4 bases; junction bases outside the gene matches: 6. The CDR3 is 15 amino acids. From germline, CDR1 is SGHKS and CDR2 YYEKEE (reference sequence). CDR3 protein: CASRTGLAGAYEQYF. CDR3 DNA: TGTGCCAGCAGAACCGGACTAGCGGGAGCTTACGAGCAGTACTTC.

The chain joins TRBV2 to TRBJ2-5, with TRBD2 identical over 11 bases. This CDR3 has 15 residues. CDR1 is SNHLY and CDR2 is FYNNEI in the germline V gene. The V gene end was trimmed by 6 bases and the J gene end by 2 bases; junction bases not matched to a gene: 5. The CDR3 DNA reads TGTGCCAGCAGCCGGGCTAGCGGGAGGCAAGAGACCCAGTACTTC. This codes for CASSRASGRQETQYF. The full variable domain, in which reference TRBV2 and TRBJ2-5 provide the parts outside the CDR3, is EPEVTQTPSHQVTQMGQEVILRCVPISNHLYFYWYRQILGQKVEFLVSFYNNEISEKSEIFDDQFSVERPDGSNFTLKIRSTKLEDSAMYFCASSRASGRQETQYFGPGTRLLVL.

The V call is TRBV9, the J call TRBJ2-2, with 7 bases fitting TRBD2. J gave up 1 base and V 4 bases, and 7 bases lay outside the gene matches. The CDR3 totals 16 residues. Germline loops: CDR1 SGDLS, CDR2 YYNGEE. In DNA form, the CDR3 reads TGTGCCAGCAGCCGGCCGGGACTACGGAACACCGGGGAGCTGTTTTTT. The encoded protein is CASSRPGLRNTGELFF.

The rearrangement links TRBV5-4 to TRBJ2-2, with 11 bases lining up with TRBD2. The V and J ends lost 3 bases and 7 bases, in that order; junction bases with no gene match: 8. Germline CDR1 is SGHNT and CDR2 is YYREEE (reference sequence). CDR3 length equals 16 residues. The CDR3 here is CASSSGTSGIIGELFF. For the CDR3, the DNA is TGTGCCAGCAGCTCCGGGACTAGCGGAATTATCGGGGAGCTGTTTTTT.

The sample holds a few counts of this clone. J is TRBJ2-1 and V is TRBV15, with D possibly matching TRBD2 (6 bases). Germline V gives CDR1 LNHNV, CDR2 YYDKDF (reference sequence). V was shortened by 3 bases and J by 6 bases, with 18 bases between the two germline ends. This CDR3 is 16 amino acids long. The DNA of the CDR3 is TGTGCCACCAGCAGTATACTGCGGGATAGTATCAATGAGCAGTTCTTC. Protein product: CATSSILRDSINEQFF.

The chain joins TRBV4-1 to TRBJ2-5, with 8 bases that match TRBD2. V lost 1 base and J lost 4; bases outside the gene matches: 11. Germline loops: CDR1 MGHRA, CDR2 YSYEKL. The length of the CDR3 is 17 residues. CDR3 sequence (DNA): TGCGCCAGCAGCCAAGGAAGCGGGGGCATCCTACGAGAGACCCAGTACTTC. Its protein product is CASSQGSGGILRETQYF.

The chain carries TRBV28 and TRBJ1-1; possible D gene TRBD1, 5 bases. CDR1 and CDR2 (germline): MDHEN, SYDVKM. The CDR3 is made up of 14 amino acids. V lost 3 bases, J lost 12 bases, and 20 bases lay in between. CDR3: CASSLLNRGSVTFF. CDR3 nucleotides: TGTGCCAGCAGTTTGTTAAACCGGGGGAGCGTAACTTTCTTT.

This chain links TRBV30 with TRBJ1-5, with TRBD1 matching 8 bases. CDR3 length: 15 amino acids. V was pared by 3 bases and J by 7 bases, with 11 bases of the junction left unmatched. CDR1 and CDR2 (germline): GTSNPN, SVGIG (reference sequence). This CDR3 is CAWRSDRGIGQPQHF. As DNA, the CDR3 is TGTGCCTGGAGAAGCGACAGGGGTATCGGGCAGCCCCAGCATTTT.

This clone was seen just once. The rearrangement uses TRBV15 and TRBJ1-4; 7 bases are shared with TRBD1. The CDR3 length is 17 residues. Germline V gives CDR1 LNHNV, CDR2 YYDKDF (reference sequence). Trimming at V came to 4 bases and at J to 5 bases, leaving 13 bases not matched to a gene. CDR3 DNA sequence: TGTGCCACCAGCATTGGGACAGATGATTCCCGGAATGAAAAACTGTTTTTT. This encodes CATSIGTDDSRNEKLFF.